Listed below are T cell receptor beta chains from one sample, sequenced in a study of T-cell memory formation after mild COVID-19. TCRdb independently ran MiXCR on the 5' RACE reads; one entry per CDR3 protein. Here the sample spans over 500,000 distinct CDR3 sequences, 15% to 20% being singletons. Material for sequencing was PBMCs or a T cell subset sorted from them (not recorded which). These receptors were taken from an adult woman who had mild COVID-19 (a few samples of this study predate the infection). Cell type and time point are not known. The CDR3 runs from the conserved cysteine through the conserved F or W. The D gene is left open where the match is weak. Clone size is not always given. Where it is, it says once, few, many or a class for expanded clones.

TRBJ2-2,TRBD1,few,TRBV5-1,CASSWKDRAGMNTGELFF,TGCGCCAGCAGCTGGAAGGACAGGGCCGGCATGAACACCGGGGAGCTGTTTTTT
TRBJ1-1,NA,many,TRBV7-9,CASSLVQNTEAFF,TGTGCCAGCAGCTTAGTTCAGAACACTGAAGCTTTCTTT
TRBJ1-2,TRBD1,NA,TRBV7-8,CASSLSGQGTYGYTF,TGTGCCAGCAGCTTATCAGGACAGGGGACGTATGGCTACACCTTC
TRBJ1-2,NA,NA,TRBV20-1,CRAQGQTFYGYTF,TGCAGAGCCCAGGGGCAGACCTTCTATGGCTACACCTTC
TRBJ2-1,NA,few,TRBV7-8,CASSTQRSSSYNEQFF,TGTGCCAGCAGCACACAGCGGTCCAGCTCCTACAATGAGCAGTTCTTC
TRBJ2-2,NA,NA,TRBV19,CASSIRYGDNTGELFF,TGTGCCAGTAGCATTAGGTACGGGGATAACACCGGGGAGCTGTTTTTT
TRBJ2-6,NA,few,TRBV18,CASSPRSAGRSGANVLTF,TGTGCCAGCTCACCACGGTCGGCAGGGAGGTCTGGGGCCAACGTCCTGACTTTC
TRBJ2-5,NA,NA,TRBV5-1,CASSTGPKGTQYF,TGCGCCAGCAGCACCGGACCAAAAGGGACCCAGTACTTC
TRBJ2-7,TRBD1,NA,TRBV9,CASSVGATGSYEQYF,TGTGCCAGCAGCGTAGGGGCGACAGGGTCCTACGAGCAGTACTTC
TRBJ2-3,NA,NA,TRBV6-2/TRBV6-3,CASSYVGRTQYF,TGTGCCAGCAGTTACGTCGGAAGGACGCAGTATTTT
TRBJ2-2,TRBD1,NA,TRBV2,CASSRNRGPNTGELFF,TGTGCCAGCAGTCGTAACAGGGGGCCGAACACCGGGGAGCTGTTTTTT
TRBJ2-1,TRBD2,once,TRBV7-3,CASSSPGTSGGNEQFF,TGTGCCAGCAGCTCCCCCGGGACTAGCGGGGGTAATGAGCAGTTCTTC
TRBJ2-1,NA,NA,TRBV4-3,CASSQALRGGEQFF,TGCGCCAGCAGCCAAGCCCTAAGAGGGGGTGAGCAGTTCTTC
TRBJ2-7,TRBD1,few,TRBV12-3/TRBV12-4,CASSTTGTYEQYF,TGTGCCAGCAGTACGACAGGGACCTACGAGCAGTACTTC
TRBJ2-7,TRBD1,many,TRBV12-3/TRBV12-4,CARGSRDRAYEQYF,TGTGCCAGGGGGAGCCGGGACAGAGCTTACGAGCAGTACTTC
TRBJ2-3,NA,NA,TRBV19,CASSASEFLYHF,TGTGCCAGTTCCGCCTCGGAATTCCTCTATCATTTT
TRBJ1-5,NA,few,TRBV4-1,CASSWRVAQPQHF,TGCGCCAGCAGTTGGCGGGTGGCTCAGCCCCAGCATTTT
TRBJ2-6,NA,NA,TRBV9,CASSVGKGFGGSGANVLTF,TGTGCCAGCAGCGTAGGAAAGGGCTTCGGGGGCTCTGGGGCCAACGTCCTGACTTTC
TRBJ2-7,TRBD2,NA,TRBV5-4,CASSLLLAVGGYEQYF,TGTGCCAGCAGCTTGCTACTAGCGGTCGGGGGCTACGAGCAGTACTTC
TRBJ1-1,NA,NA,TRBV7-8,CATRAVDSSEAFF,TGTGCCACCCGAGCGGTGGACAGCTCCGAAGCTTTCTTT
TRBJ1-6,NA,few,TRBV6-1,CASSEGAGSYNSPLHF,TGTGCCAGCAGTGAAGGCGCGGGCTCCTATAATTCACCCCTCCACTTT